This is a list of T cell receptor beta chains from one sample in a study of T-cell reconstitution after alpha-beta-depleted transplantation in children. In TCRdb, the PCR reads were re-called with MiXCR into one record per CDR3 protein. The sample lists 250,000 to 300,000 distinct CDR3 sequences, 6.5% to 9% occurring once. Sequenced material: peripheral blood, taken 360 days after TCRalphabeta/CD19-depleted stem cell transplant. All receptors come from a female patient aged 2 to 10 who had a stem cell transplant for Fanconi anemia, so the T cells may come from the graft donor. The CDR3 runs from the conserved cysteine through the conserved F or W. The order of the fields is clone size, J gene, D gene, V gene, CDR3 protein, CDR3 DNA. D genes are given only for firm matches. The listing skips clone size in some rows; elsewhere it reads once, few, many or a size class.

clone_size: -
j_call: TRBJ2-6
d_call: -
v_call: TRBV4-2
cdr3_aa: CASSQTVDHSGANVLTF
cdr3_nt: TGTGCCAGCAGCCAGACAGTAGACCACTCTGGGGCCAACGTCCTGACTTTC

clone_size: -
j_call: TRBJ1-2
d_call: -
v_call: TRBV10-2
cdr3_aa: CASSELPSLYGYTF
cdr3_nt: TGCGCCAGCAGTGAACTGCCCAGCCTCTATGGCTACACCTTC

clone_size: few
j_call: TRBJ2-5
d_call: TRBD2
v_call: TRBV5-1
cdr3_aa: CASSQIAGQETQYF
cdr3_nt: TGCGCCAGCAGCCAAATAGCGGGACAAGAGACCCAGTACTTC

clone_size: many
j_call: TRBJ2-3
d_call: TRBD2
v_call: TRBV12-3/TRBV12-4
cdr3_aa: CASSPSGRAQYF
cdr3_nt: TGTGCCAGCAGCCCTAGCGGGAGGGCGCAGTATTTT

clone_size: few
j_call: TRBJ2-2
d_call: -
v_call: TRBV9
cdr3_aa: CASSVDRGPSGSTGELFF
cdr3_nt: TGTGCCAGCAGCGTAGACAGGGGGCCTAGCGGGAGCACCGGGGAGCTGTTTTTT

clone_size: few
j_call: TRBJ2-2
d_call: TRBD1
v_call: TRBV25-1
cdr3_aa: CASSELQGPPTGELFF
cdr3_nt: TGTGCCAGCAGTGAATTACAGGGGCCGCCCACCGGGGAGCTGTTTTTT

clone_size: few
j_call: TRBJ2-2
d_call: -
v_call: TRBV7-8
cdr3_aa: CASSPLSGANTGELFF
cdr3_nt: TGTGCCAGCAGCCCTTTATCCGGGGCAAACACCGGGGAGCTGTTTTTT

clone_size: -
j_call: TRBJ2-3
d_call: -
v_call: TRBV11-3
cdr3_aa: CASSLYGGRSDTQYF
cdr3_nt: TGTGCCAGCAGCTTATACGGGGGCAGGTCAGATACGCAGTATTTT

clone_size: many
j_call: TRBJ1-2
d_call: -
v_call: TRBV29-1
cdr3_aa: CSVEDGVNYGYTF
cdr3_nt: TGCAGCGTTGAAGACGGGGTAAACTATGGCTACACCTTC

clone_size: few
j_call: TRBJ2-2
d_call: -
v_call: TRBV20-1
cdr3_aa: CSARSSGLRTGELFF
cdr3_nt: TGCAGTGCCAGGTCATCCGGACTTAGGACCGGGGAGCTGTTTTTT

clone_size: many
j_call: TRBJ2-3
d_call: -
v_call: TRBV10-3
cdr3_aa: CATTGETDTQYF
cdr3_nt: TGTGCCACGACGGGGGAAACAGATACGCAGTATTTT

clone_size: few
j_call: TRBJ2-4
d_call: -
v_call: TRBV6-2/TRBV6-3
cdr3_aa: CASSSRTARGKNIQYF
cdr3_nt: TGTGCCAGCAGTTCCCGCACGGCCCGGGGCAAAAACATTCAGTACTTC

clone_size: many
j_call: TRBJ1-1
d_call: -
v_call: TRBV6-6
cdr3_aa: CASITGTEAFF
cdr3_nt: TGTGCCAGCATTACCGGGACAGAAGCTTTCTTT

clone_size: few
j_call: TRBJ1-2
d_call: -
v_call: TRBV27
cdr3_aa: CASSLFGGDPLNYGYTF
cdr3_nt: TGTGCCAGCAGTTTATTTGGGGGCGACCCACTTAACTATGGCTACACCTTC

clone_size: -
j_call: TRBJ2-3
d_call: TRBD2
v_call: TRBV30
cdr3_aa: CAWSRWTSGKSTDTQYF
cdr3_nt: TGTGCCTGGAGTCGGTGGACTAGCGGGAAGAGCACAGATACGCAGTATTTT

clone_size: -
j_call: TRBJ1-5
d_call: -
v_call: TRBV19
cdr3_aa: CASSMGERQGNQPQHF
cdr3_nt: TGTGCCAGTAGTATGGGTGAGAGGCAGGGCAATCAGCCCCAGCATTTT

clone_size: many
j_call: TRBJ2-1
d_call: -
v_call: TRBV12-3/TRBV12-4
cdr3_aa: CASSLGGTANEQFF
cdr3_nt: TGTGCCAGCAGTTTAGGAGGGACCGCCAATGAGCAGTTCTTC

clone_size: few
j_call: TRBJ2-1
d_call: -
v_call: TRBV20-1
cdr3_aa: CSARGESSYNEQFF
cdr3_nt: TGCAGTGCTAGAGGGGAAAGCTCCTACAATGAGCAGTTCTTC

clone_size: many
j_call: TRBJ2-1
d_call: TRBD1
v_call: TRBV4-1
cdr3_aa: CASRTPGGYNEQFF
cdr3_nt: TGCGCCAGCAGAACGCCAGGGGGCTACAATGAGCAGTTCTTC

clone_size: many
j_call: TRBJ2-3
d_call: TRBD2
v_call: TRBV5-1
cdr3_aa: CASSAGLAEATDTQYF
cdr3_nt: TGCGCCAGCAGCGCCGGACTAGCGGAGGCCACAGATACGCAGTATTTT

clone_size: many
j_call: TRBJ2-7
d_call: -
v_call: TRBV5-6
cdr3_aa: CASSLAGTEQYF
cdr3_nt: TGTGCCAGCAGCTTGGCCGGGACCGAGCAGTACTTC

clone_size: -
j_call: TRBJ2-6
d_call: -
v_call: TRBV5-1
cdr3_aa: CASKGDSGANVLTF
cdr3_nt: TGCGCCAGCAAGGGTGACTCTGGGGCCAACGTCCTGACTTTC

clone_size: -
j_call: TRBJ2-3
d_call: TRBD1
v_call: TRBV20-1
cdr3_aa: CSASVQGITDTQYF
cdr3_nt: TGCAGTGCTAGCGTACAGGGGATAACAGATACGCAGTATTTT

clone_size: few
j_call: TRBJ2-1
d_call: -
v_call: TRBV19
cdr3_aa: CASSMGVGSYNEQFF
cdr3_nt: TGTGCCAGTAGTATGGGCGTCGGATCCTACAATGAGCAGTTCTTC

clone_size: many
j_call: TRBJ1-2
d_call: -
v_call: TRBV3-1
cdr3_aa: CASRRSDYGYTF
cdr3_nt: TGTGCCAGCAGACGGTCCGACTATGGCTACACCTTC

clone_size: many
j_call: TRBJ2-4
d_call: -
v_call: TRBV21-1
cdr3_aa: CASSKVGHRLAKNIQYF
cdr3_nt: TGTGCCAGCAGCAAAGTCGGCCATAGACTAGCCAAAAACATTCAGTACTTC

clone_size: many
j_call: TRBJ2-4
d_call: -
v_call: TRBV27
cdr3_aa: CASSPVDVRAGNIQYF
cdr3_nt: TGTGCCAGCAGTCCGGTTGACGTCCGGGCCGGAAACATTCAGTACTTC

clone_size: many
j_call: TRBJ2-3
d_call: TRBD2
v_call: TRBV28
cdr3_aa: CASSLPFLGGRASIDTQYF
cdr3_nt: TGTGCCAGCAGTTTACCTTTTCTGGGCGGGAGGGCCTCTATAGATACGCAGTATTTT

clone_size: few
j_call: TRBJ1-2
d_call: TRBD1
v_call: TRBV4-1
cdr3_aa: CASSQGFDREHTF
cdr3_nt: TGCGCCAGCAGCCAAGGGTTCGACAGGGAACACACCTTC

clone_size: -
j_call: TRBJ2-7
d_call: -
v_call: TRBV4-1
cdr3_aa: CASSPTGTHAQQYF
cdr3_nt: TGCGCCAGCAGCCCCACCGGGACCCACGCGCAGCAGTACTTC

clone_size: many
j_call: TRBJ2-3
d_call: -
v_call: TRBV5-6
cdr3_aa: CASSLAPDGEGQYF
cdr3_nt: TGTGCCAGCAGCTTGGCCCCCGACGGGGAAGGGCAGTATTTT

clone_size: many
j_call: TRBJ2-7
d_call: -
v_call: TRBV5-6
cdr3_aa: CASSYTFSSYEQYF
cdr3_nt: TGTGCCAGCAGCTACACCTTTTCTTCCTACGAGCAGTACTTC

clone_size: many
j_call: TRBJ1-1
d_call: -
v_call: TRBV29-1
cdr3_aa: CSASTANTEAFF
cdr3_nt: TGCAGCGCTTCCACAGCGAACACTGAAGCTTTCTTT

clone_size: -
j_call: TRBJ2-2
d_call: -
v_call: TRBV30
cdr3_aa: CAWSVVGPGELFF
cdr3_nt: TGTGCCTGGAGTGTCGTAGGGCCCGGGGAGCTGTTTTTT

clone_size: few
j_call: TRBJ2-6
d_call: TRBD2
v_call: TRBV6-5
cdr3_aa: CASSYSGLAGVTGANVLTF
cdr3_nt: TGTGCCAGCAGTTACTCAGGACTAGCGGGAGTTACTGGGGCCAACGTCCTGACTTTC

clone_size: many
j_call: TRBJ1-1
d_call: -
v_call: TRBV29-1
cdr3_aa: CSVEVVQGWGEVFF
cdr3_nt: TGCAGCGTTGAAGTGGTACAGGGATGGGGGGAAGTTTTCTTT